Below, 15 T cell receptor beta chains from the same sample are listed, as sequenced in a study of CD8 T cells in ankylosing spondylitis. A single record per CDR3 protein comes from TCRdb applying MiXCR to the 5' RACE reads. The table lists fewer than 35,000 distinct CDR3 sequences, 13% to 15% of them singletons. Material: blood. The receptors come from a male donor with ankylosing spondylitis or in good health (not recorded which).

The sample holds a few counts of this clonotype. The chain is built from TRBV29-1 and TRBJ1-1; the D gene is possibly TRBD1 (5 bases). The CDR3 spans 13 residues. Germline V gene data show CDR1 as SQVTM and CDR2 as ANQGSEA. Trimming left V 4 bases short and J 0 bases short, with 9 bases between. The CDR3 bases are TGCAGCGTTGGGGACGATTTGAACACTGAAGCTTTCTTT. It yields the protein CSVGDDLNTEAFF.

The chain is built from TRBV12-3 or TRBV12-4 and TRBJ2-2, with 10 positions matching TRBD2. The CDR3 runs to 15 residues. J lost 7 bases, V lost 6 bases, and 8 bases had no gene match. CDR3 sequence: CASSPSGSFGGELFF. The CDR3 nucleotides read TGTGCCAGCAGCCCTAGCGGGAGCTTCGGCGGGGAGCTGTTTTTT.

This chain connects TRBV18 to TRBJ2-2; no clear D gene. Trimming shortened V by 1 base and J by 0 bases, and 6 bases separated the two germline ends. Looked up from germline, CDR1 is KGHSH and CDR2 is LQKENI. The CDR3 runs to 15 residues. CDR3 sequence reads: CASSPQGANTGELFF. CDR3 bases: TGTGCCAGCTCACCACAGGGCGCGAACACCGGGGAGCTGTTTTTT.

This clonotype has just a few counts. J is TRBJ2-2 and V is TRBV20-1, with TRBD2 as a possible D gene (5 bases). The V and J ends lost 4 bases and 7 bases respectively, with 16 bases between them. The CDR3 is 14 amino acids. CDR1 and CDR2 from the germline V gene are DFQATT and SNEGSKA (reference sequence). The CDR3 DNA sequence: TGCAGTGCTACCCCGGGTCCCCGGGGCGGGGAGCTGTTTTTT. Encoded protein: CSATPGPRGGELFF.

CDR3: CSASTYGYGETQYF. CDR3 nucleotides: TGCAGTGCTAGTACTTACGGTTACGGGGAGACCCAGTACTTC. V is TRBV20-1 and J is TRBJ2-5, with no clear D. In germline, CDR1 is DFQATT, CDR2 SNEGSKA (reference sequence). The CDR3 loop spans 14 amino acids. The V gene lost 3 bases and the J gene lost 5 bases, with 16 bases spanning the gap.

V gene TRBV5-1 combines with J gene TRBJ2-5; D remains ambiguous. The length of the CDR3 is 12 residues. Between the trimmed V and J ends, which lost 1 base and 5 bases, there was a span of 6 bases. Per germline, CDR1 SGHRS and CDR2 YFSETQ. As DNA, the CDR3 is TGCGCCAGCAGCTTGATTGGGGAGACCCAGTACTTC. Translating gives CASSLIGETQYF.

As DNA, the CDR3 is TGTGCCAGCAGCCCTCTAGTAAATCAGCCCCAGCATTTT. Protein: CASSPLVNQPQHF. This chain uses TRBV7-9 with TRBJ1-5, with unresolved D. This CDR3 has 13 residues. Germline CDR1 SEHNR, CDR2 FQNEAQ (reference sequence). V was shortened by 5 bases and J by 4 bases, with 9 bases between the two germline ends.

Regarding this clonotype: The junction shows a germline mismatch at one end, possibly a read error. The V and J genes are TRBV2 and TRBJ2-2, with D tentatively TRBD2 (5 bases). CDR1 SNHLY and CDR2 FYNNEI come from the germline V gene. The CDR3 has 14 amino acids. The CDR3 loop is CASSDARNTGELFF. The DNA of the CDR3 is TGTGCCAGCAGTGATGCCAGGAACACCGGGGAGCTGTTTTTC.

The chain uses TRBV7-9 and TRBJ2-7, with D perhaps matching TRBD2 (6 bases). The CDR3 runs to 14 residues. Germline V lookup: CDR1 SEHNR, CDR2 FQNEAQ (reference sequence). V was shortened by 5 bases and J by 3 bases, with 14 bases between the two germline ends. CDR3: CASSPPGGVYEQYV. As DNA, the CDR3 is TGTGCCAGCAGCCCCCCTGGCGGGGTCTACGAGCAGTACGTC.

CDR3 sequence reads: CASSRNRLAGRKDTQYF. The CDR3 region has the DNA TGTGCCAGCAGTCGGAATCGACTAGCGGGACGAAAAGATACGCAGTATTTT. The chain is built from TRBV28 and TRBJ2-3; 11 positions agree with TRBD2. The CDR3 covers 17 residues. The V and J ends lost 5 bases and 5 bases, in that order; junction bases with no gene match: 12. Germline V gives CDR1 MDHEN, CDR2 SYDVKM.

CDR3 region: CASSVGQGALREQFF. The CDR3, as DNA: TGTGCCAGCAGTGTGGGACAGGGGGCGCTTCGGGAGCAGTTCTTC. The chain links TRBV12-3 or TRBV12-4 to TRBJ2-1; 12 positions agree with TRBD1. J lost 10 bases, V lost 5 bases, and 9 bases had no gene match. The CDR3 totals 15 residues.

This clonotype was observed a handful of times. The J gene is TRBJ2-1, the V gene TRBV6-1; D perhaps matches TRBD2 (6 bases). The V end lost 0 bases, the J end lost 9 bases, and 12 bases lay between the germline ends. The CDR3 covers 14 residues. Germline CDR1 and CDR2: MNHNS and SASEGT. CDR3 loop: CASSEASEGFEQFF. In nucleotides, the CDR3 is TGTGCCAGCAGTGAAGCGTCGGAGGGGTTTGAGCAGTTCTTC.

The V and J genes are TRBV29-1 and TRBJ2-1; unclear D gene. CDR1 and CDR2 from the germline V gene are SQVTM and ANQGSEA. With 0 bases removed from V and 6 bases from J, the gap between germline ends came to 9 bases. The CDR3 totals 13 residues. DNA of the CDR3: TGCAGCGTTGAAGAGTGGGTCCTCAATGAGCAGTTCTTC. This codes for CSVEEWVLNEQFF.

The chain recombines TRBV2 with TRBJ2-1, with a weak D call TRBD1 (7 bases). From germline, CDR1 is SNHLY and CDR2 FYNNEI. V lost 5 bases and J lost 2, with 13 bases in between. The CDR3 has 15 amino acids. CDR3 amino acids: CASSPRDRTYNEQFF. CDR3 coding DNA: TGTGCCAGCAGTCCGCGGGACAGAACCTACAATGAGCAGTTCTTC.

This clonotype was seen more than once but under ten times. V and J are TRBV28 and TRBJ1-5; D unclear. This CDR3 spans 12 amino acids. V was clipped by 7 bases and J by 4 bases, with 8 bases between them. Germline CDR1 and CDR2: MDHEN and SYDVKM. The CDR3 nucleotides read TGTGCCAGCAAAGTCGGGAATCAGCCCCAGCATTTT. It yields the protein CASKVGNQPQHF.